This T cell receptor (beta chain) emerged from a study of cytomegalovirus exposure and HLA in healthy donors. Study background: There were approximately 400 genotyped donors. Of these, about 86% fell in the genetic ancestry cluster associated with self-reported Caucasian donors. Study outcomes and limitations: For most subjects, TCR beta sequences were reported to predict HLA-A and HLA-B alleles with accuracy. There were 150 to 200 TCR beta chains listed as cytomegalovirus-associated.

PCR was performed using 60 Vbeta and 13 Jbeta primers. TCRdb's copy holds only in-frame clones and misses some; the assay was immunoSEQ multiplex PCR. The sample lists about 170,000 clones, 60% to 85% occurring once. As for this clone: Its antigen is unknown.

CDR3 length equals 13 residues. Germline values: CDR1 SGHTS, CDR2 YDEGEE. Trimming left V 3 bases short and J 4 bases short, with 10 bases between. The receptor was derived from a woman aged 50 to 60 in good health and CMV-seropositive. The sequenced material came from PBMCs. This chain links TRBV5-8 with TRBJ1-2; D not certain. The CDR3 DNA sequence: TGTGCCAGCAGCTGGAGTATACTCTATGGCTACACCTTC. This gives the protein CASSWSILYGYTF.